This section outlines one T cell receptor (beta chain) sequence together with its context. Ten or more counts support this clone. Its cognate antigen has yet to be identified. The input lacks base qualities; no much larger clone sits a single base away. Each collaborating institution followed its own protocols to collect whole blood in K2EDTA tubes. For TCRbeta analysis, collaborators shipped samples as frozen whole blood, isolated PBMCs, or DNA extracted from either of those sample types. The entry originates in a study of blood T cell repertoires in COVID-19 (dated by TCRdb to the early 2020s). Turning to the overall study: The collaborator samples originated in the United States, Italy and Spain and spanned the acute and convalescent phases of COVID-19. The prospective study material was composed of cDNA or gDNA derived from T cells, B-cell-depleted T cells, or PBMCs. The dataset comprised deeply sampled blood TCRbeta repertoires from subjects exposed to, actively infected with, or recovered from COVID-19. The repertoires were released in a freely available public database meant as a resource for research on the immune response to SARS-CoV-2. Samples came from the ongoing ImmuneRACE study (first 160 participants) plus 1,254 subjects from 6 global collaborators. Nearly every sample came with metadata listing a de-identified subject ID, COVID-19 status, age in years and sex. Where available, HLA class I and class II types were taken from metadata supplied by the sample provider and were not determined by assay-based typing.

TCRbeta CDR3 regions were amplified from genomic DNA by means of the immunoSEQ Assay, a bias-controlled multiplex PCR. The authors' analysis ran thus. Within the assay, amplification of reference gene primers was used to estimate how many nucleated cells each sample contained. To quantify the absolute abundance of each unique TCRbeta CDR3 rearrangement, sequence reads were collapsed and filtered. For each sample, productive Simpson clonality was calculated as the square root of Simpson's diversity index across productive rearrangements. The table was pulled from immuneACCESS by TCRdb, which kept in-frame rearrangements only. Such tables lose some clones; where checked, under half of the loss comes from unresolved V genes, and the rest has no known cause. V and J calls and clone size follow that table, whereas D and trimming were derived from the DNA. Here the sample has over 70,000 clones; 60% to 80% occur a single time. More than 15% of the sample lies in the top ten.

The junction shows trimming of 7 bases on V and 9 bases on J, plus 11 bases between the germline ends. Inclusive of the bounding cysteine and phenylalanine, the CDR3 is 11 residues long. Here the CDR3 DNA is all that survives: 33 bases in frame from base 1. In the germline V gene, CDR1 corresponds to SGHRS and CDR2 to YFSETQ. Here is what the overall study found, with its caveats: Clinical and demographic metadata were provided uncurated, with the amount varying by source and participant.

The TCR sequence derives from a man between 70 and 80 years old with active or convalescent COVID-19. The sample was peripheral blood. The receptor chain draws on TRBV5-1 and TRBJ2-1; the D region possibly corresponds to TRBD1 (7 bases align). In nucleotides, the sequence is TGCGCCAGCGCCCAGGGGGGTGAGCAGTTCTTC. This gives the protein CASAQGGEQFF.